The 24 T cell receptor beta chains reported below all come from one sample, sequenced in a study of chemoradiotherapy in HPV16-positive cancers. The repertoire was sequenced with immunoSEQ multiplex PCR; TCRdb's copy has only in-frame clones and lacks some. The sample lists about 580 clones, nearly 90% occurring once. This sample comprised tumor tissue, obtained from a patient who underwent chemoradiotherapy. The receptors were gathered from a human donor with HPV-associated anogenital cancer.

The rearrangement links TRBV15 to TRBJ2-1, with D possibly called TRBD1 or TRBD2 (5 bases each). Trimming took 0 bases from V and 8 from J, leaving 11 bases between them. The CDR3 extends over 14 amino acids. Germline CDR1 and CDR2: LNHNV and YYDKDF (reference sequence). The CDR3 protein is CATSRDRLGDEQFF. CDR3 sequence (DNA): TGTGCCACCAGCAGAGATAGGCTGGGGGATGAGCAGTTCTTC.

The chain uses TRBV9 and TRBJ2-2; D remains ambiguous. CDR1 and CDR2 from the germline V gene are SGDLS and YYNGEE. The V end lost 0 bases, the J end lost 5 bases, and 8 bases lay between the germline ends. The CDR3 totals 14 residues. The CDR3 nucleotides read TGTGCCAGCAGCGTAGTATCCTATACCGGGGAGCTGTTTTTT. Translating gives CASSVVSYTGELFF.

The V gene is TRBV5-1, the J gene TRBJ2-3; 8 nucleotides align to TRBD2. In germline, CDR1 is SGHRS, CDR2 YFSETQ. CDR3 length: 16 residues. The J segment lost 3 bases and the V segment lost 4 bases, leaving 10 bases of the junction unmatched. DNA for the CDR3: TGCGCCAGCAGCCCCGGTCGGAGCGGGAGAACAGATACGCAGTATTTT. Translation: CASSPGRSGRTDTQYF.

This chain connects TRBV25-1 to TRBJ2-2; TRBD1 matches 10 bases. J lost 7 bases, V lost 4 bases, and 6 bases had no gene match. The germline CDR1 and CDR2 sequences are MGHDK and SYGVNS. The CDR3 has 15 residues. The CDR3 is CASSGRQGAGGELFF. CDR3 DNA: TGTGCCAGCAGTGGCCGACAGGGGGCTGGCGGGGAGCTGTTTTTT.

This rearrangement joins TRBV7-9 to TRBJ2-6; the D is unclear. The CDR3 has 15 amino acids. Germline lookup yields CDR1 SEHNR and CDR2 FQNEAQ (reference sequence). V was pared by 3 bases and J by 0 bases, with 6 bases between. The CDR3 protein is CASSLPISGANVLTF. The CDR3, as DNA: TGTGCCAGCAGCTTGCCCATCTCTGGGGCCAACGTCCTGACTTTC.

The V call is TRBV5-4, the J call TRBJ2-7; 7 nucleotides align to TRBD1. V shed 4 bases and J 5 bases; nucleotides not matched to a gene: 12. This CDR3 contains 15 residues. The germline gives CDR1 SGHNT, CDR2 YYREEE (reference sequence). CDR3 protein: CASSPEGQSLHEQYF. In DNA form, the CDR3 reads TGTGCCAGCAGCCCAGAGGGACAGTCTTTGCACGAGCAGTACTTC.

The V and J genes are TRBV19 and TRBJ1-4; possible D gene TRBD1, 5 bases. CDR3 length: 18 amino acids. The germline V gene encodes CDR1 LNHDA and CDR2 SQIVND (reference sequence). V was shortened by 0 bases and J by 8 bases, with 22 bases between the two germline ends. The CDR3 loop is CASSIDPPAGTHAEKLFF. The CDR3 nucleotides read TGTGCCAGTAGTATAGATCCACCTGCCGGGACGCACGCCGAAAAACTGTTTTTT.

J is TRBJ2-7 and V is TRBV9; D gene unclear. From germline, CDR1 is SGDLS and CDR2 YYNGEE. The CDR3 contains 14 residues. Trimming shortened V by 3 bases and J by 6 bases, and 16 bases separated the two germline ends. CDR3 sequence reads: CASSEAVLGREQYF. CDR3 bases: TGTGCCAGCAGCGAGGCGGTCCTAGGGCGCGAGCAGTACTTC.

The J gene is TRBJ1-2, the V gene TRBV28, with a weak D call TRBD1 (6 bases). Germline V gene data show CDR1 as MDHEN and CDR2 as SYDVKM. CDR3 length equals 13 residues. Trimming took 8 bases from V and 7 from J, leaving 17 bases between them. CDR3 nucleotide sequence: TGTGCCAGCGTAACAGGGATGGGGCGTGGCTACACCTTC. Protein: CASVTGMGRGYTF.

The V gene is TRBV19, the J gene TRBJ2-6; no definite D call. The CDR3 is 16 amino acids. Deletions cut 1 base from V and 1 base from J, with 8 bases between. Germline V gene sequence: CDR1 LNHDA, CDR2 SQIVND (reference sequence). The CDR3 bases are TGTGCCAGTAGTATAGTAGAAGGGTCTGGGGCCAACGTCCTGACTTTC. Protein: CASSIVEGSGANVLTF.

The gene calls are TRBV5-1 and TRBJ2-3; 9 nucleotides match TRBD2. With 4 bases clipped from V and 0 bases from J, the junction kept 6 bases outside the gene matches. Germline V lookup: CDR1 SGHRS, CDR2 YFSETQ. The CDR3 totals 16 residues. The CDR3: CASSDRLADSTDTQYF. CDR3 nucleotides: TGCGCCAGCAGCGACCGACTAGCGGATAGCACAGATACGCAGTATTTT.

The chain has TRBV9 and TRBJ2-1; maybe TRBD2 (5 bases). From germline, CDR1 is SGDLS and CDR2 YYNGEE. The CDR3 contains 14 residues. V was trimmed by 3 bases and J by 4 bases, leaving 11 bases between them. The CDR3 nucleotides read TGTGCCAGCAGCGCGACTACGGGGTACAATGAGCAGTTCTTC. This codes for CASSATTGYNEQFF. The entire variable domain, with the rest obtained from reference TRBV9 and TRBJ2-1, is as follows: DSGVTQTPKHLITATGQRVTLRCSPRSGDLSVYWYQQSLDQGLQFLIQYYNGEERAKGNILERFSAQQFPDLHSELNLSSLELGDSALYFCASSATTGYNEQFFGPGTRLTVL.

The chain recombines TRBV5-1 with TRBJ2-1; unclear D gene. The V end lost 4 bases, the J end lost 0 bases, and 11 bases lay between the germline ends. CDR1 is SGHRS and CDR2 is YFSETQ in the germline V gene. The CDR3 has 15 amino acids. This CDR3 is CASSPLESSYNEQFF. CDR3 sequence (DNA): TGCGCCAGCAGCCCCTTAGAGAGCTCCTACAATGAGCAGTTCTTC.

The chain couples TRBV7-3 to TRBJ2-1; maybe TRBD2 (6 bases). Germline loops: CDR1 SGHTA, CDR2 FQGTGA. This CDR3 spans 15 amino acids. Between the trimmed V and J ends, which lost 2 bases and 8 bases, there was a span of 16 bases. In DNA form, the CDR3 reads TGTGCCAGCAGCTTACTCGGGAGTGAGAAGGATGAGCAGTTCTTC. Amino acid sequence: CASSLLGSEKDEQFF.

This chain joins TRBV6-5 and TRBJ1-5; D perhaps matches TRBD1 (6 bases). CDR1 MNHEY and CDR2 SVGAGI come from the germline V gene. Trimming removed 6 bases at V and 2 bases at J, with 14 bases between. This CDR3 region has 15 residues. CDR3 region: CASRLGGSGNQPQHF. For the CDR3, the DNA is TGTGCCAGCAGGCTAGGGGGGTCTGGCAATCAGCCCCAGCATTTT.

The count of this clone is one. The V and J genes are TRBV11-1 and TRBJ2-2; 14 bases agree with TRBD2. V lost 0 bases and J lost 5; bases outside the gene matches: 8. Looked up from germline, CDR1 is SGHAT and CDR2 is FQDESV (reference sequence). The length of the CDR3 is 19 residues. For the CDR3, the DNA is TGTGCCAGCAGCTTAGCAACCGGGACTAGCGGGAGTTTTACCGGGGAGCTGTTTTTT. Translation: CASSLATGTSGSFTGELFF.

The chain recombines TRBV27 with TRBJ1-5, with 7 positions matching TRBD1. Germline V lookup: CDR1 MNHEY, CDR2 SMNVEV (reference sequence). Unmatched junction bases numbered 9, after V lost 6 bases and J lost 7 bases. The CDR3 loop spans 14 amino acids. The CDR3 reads CASSLTGNFQPQHF. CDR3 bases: TGTGCCAGCAGCCTGACAGGGAATTTCCAGCCCCAGCATTTT.

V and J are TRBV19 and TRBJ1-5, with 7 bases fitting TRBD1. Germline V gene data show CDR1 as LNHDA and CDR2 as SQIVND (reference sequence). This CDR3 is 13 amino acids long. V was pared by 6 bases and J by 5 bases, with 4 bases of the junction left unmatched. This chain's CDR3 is CASRDRSHQPQHF. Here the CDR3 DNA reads TGTGCCAGTAGGGACAGGTCACATCAGCCCCAGCATTTT.

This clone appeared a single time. In nucleotides, the CDR3 is TGCGCCAGCAGCCAGGGGGGGACAGACCGATACAATGAGCAGTTCTTC. Its translation: CASSQGGTDRYNEQFF. The chain carries TRBV4-1 and TRBJ2-1; either TRBD1 or TRBD2 may fit D (7 bases each). V lost 3 bases and J 4 bases, leaving 16 bases between the germline ends. From germline, CDR1 is MGHRA and CDR2 YSYEKL. The CDR3 totals 16 residues.

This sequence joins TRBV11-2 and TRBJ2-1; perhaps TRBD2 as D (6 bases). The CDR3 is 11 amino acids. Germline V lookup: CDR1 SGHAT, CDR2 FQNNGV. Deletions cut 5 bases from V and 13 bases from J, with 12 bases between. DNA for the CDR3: TGTGCCAGCAGCCGCGGGACGTTCCAGTTCTTC. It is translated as CASSRGTFQFF.

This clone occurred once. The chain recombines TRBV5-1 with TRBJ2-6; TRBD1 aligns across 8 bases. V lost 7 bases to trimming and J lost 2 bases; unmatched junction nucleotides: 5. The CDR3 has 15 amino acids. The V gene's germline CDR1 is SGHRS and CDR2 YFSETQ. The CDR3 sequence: CASGQGDAGANVLTF. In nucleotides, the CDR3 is TGCGCCAGCGGACAGGGTGACGCTGGGGCCAACGTCCTGACTTTC.

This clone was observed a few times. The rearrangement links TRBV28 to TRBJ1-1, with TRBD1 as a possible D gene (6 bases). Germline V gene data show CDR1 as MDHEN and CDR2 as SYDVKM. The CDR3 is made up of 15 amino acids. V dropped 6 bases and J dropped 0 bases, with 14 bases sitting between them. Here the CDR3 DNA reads TGTGCCAGCAGCTGGACAGACTATTTGAACACTGAAGCTTTCTTT. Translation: CASSWTDYLNTEAFF.

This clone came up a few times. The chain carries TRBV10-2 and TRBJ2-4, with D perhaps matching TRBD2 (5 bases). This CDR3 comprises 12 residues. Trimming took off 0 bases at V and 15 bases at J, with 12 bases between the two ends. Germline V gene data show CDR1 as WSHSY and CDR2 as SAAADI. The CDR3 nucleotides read TGCGCCAGCAGTGAGTCTTATTACGAGGGGTACTTC. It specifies CASSESYYEGYF.

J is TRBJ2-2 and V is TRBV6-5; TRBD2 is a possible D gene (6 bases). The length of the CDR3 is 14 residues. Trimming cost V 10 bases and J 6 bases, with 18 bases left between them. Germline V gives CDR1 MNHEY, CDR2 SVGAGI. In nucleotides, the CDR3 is TGTGCCACTGCACGTAGGCGGGAAGCCGGGGAGCTGTTTTTT. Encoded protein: CATARRREAGELFF.